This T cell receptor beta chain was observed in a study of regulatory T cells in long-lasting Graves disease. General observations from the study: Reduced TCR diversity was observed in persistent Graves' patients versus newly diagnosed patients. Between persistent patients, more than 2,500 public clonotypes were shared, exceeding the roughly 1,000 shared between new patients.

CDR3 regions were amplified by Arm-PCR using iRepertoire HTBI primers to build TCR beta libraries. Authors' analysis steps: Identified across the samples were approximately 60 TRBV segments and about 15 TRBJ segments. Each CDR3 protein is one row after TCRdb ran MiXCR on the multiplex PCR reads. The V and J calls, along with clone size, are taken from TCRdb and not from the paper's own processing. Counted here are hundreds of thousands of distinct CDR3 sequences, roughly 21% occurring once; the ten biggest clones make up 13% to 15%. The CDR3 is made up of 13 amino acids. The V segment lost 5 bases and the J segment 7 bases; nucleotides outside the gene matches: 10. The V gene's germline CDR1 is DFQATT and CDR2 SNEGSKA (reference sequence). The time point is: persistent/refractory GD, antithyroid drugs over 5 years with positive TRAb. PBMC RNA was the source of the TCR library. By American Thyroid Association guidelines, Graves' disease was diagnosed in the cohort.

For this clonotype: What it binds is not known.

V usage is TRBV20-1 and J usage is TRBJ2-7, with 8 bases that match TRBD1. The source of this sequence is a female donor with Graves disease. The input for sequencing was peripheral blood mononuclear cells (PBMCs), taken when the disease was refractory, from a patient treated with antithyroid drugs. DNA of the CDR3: TGCAGTGCTGGTCGCCAGGGGGCAAGAGAGCAGTACTTC. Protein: CSAGRQGAREQYF.